Each of the 6 T cell receptor beta chains below was sequenced from the same sample in a study of metastatic and nonmetastatic thyroid tumors. Via MiXCR, TCRdb re-called the PCR reads. The sample gives 20,000 to 25,000 clones, 20% to 25% of which show up once; about 6.4% is in the top ten. There were no patients who had received any treatment before thyroid surgery. Sequencing used tumor tissue. Receptors were obtained from a female donor with papillary thyroid cancer or a benign thyroid nodule (not recorded which). Some clones in this sample may be carry-over from other donors' samples.

This clone was detected many times. The rearrangement uses TRBV5-1 and TRBJ2-1, with a tentative D call TRBD2 (5 bases). Germline lookup yields CDR1 SGHRS and CDR2 YFSETQ. The V gene lost 0 bases and the J gene lost 4 bases, with 11 bases spanning the gap. The CDR3 is made up of 15 amino acids. The CDR3 coding sequence is TGCGCCAGCAGCTTGGTCGGCGAGGGTTACAATGAGCAGTTCTTC. Translated, it gives CASSLVGEGYNEQFF.

At least ten counts were recorded for this clone. CDR3 nucleotide sequence: TGCAGTGCTAGTGATCGCAGGGCCCTCAATCAGCCCCAGCATTTT. As protein: CSASDRRALNQPQHF. J is TRBJ1-5 and V is TRBV20-1; a possible D gene is TRBD1 (5 bases). Germline V gene sequence: CDR1 DFQATT, CDR2 SNEGSKA (reference sequence). With 3 bases removed from V and 3 bases from J, the gap between germline ends came to 15 bases. This CDR3 is built from 15 residues.

This clone was detected a few times. This sequence may be a read error, since a much larger clone differs from it by one base. CDR3 sequence reads: CASIARRTGVRETQYF. In nucleotides, the CDR3 is TGTGCCAGCATCGCCCGAAGGACAGGGGTTCGAGAGACCCAGTACTTC. The rearrangement uses TRBV7-8 and TRBJ2-5, with 9 bases fitting TRBD1. The V gene end was trimmed by 7 bases and the J gene end by 4 bases; junction bases not matched to a gene: 13. This CDR3 comprises 16 residues. CDR1 and CDR2 (germline): SGHVS, FQNEAQ.

Relative to its sample, this clone is medium-sized. V and J are TRBV6-2 or TRBV6-3 and TRBJ1-1; weak D call: TRBD1 (5 bases). The CDR3 has 16 residues. Trimming left V 2 bases short and J 0 bases short, with 13 bases between. Germline CDR1 MNHEY, CDR2 SVGEGT. Written as DNA, the CDR3 is TGTGCCAGCAGTTACCCTATGACGGGACTGAACACTGAAGCTTTCTTT. Amino acid sequence: CASSYPMTGLNTEAFF.

This clone qualifies as medium-sized (0.01 to 0.1%). The chain recombines TRBV28 with TRBJ2-1, with no clear D. Trimming removed 6 bases at V and 8 bases at J, with 8 bases between. The CDR3 runs 11 residues. Germline V CDR1 and CDR2: MDHEN, SYDVKM. The CDR3 sequence: CASRVVDEQFF. DNA of the CDR3: TGTGCCAGCAGAGTAGTAGATGAGCAGTTCTTC. Full variable domain (missing parts from reference TRBV28 and TRBJ2-1): DVKVTQSSRYLVKRTGEKVFLECVQDMDHENMFWYRQDPGLGLRLIYFSYDVKMKEKGDIPEGYSVSREKKERFSLILESASTNQTSMYLCASRVVDEQFFGPGTRLTVL.

Only a few counts were recorded for this clone. Its ends do not fully match the called genes, so a read error is possible. The rearrangement links TRBV28 to TRBJ2-7; TRBD1 aligns across 7 bases. Germline V gives CDR1 MDHEN, CDR2 SYDVKM. CDR3 length: 15 amino acids. CDR3 coding DNA: TGTGTCAGCAGATGTGCGACAGGGAAGACCTACGAGCAGTACTTC. It specifies CVSRCATGKTYEQYF.